This TCR beta chain was observed in a study of control samples from healthy donors and cancer patients (dated by TCRdb to 2018 to 2020). V loses 1 base of germline sequence and J loses 0 bases, and the interval between the two ends is 7 bases. Taken from the germline V gene, the CDR1 and CDR2 loops are SNHLY and FYNNEI. Inclusive of the bounding cysteine and phenylalanine, the CDR3 is 15 residues long. Solely the CDR3 DNA is kept, with 45 bases framed from the first base. This clone occurred once. What antigen it recognizes has not been identified. Base qualities were left out, and no much larger clone turns up one base away. Receptors were amplified or captured by the immunoSEQ multiplex PCR assay. TCRdb carries this immuneACCESS record with in-frame sequences only. Its versions omit some clonotypes, under half of them owing to an unresolved V gene in the studies checked, with the rest unexplained. The table for this sample lists tens of thousands of clones; around nine tenths of them were counted only once. The leading ten clones occupy around 5.1% of the sample.

This TCR came from a middle-aged man in good health. The sequencing sample was made of blood. The chain uses TRBV2 and TRBJ2-1, with an unclear D gene assignment. For the CDR3, the sequence is CASSEGGSSYNEQFF. The nucleotide sequence reads TGTGCCAGCAGTGAAGGTGGAAGCTCCTACAATGAGCAGTTCTTC.